These 9 T cell receptor beta chains were all obtained from the same sample, sequenced in a study of lymphopenia after photon versus proton radiotherapy. Using immunoSEQ multiplex PCR, the repertoire was profiled, and TCRdb retains in-frame clones only, with some absent. The sample consists of about 58,000 clones, less than 85% of them appearing once. The sample in question was peripheral blood, obtained from a patient treated with proton-based radiotherapy. Source of these receptors: a man aged 55 to 69 with pancreatic cancer.

CDR3: CASSEPDPAYEQYF. The DNA for the CDR3 is TGTGCCAGCAGTGAACCAGATCCCGCCTACGAGCAGTACTTC. The J gene is TRBJ2-7, the V gene TRBV6-1; the D is unclear. Germline CDR1 MNHNS, CDR2 SASEGT. Trimming pared 2 bases from V and 2 bases from J, leaving 10 bases between. The CDR3 covers 14 residues.

V usage is TRBV28 and J usage is TRBJ1-5; D is ambiguous. Trimming took off 5 bases at V and 9 bases at J, with 14 bases between the two ends. CDR1 and CDR2 (germline): MDHEN, SYDVKM. This CDR3 comprises 13 residues. DNA of the CDR3: TGTGCCAGCAGTCCCCGTAACGGAGGGCCCCAGCATTTT. Protein sequence: CASSPRNGGPQHF.

This clone has only a few counts. The genes are TRBV27 and TRBJ1-5, with 8 bases matching TRBD1. The CDR3 is 14 amino acids. With 5 bases clipped from V and 6 bases from J, the junction kept 6 bases outside the gene matches. Per the germline V gene, CDR1 is MNHEY and CDR2 is SMNVEV (reference sequence). As DNA, the CDR3 is TGTGCCAGCAGTGCGGACAGGGCTACTCAGCCCCAGCATTTT. Its translation: CASSADRATQPQHF.

This chain uses TRBV15 with TRBJ2-7; TRBD1 aligns across 9 bases. Trimming removed 2 bases from V and 1 base from J; junction bases left unmatched: 6. The CDR3 is 16 residues long. Germline V CDR1 and CDR2: LNHNV, YYDKDF (reference sequence). This CDR3 is CATSRITGTGSYEQYF. CDR3 coding DNA: TGTGCCACCAGCAGAATTACCGGGACAGGGTCCTACGAGCAGTACTTC.

As DNA, the CDR3 is TGTGCCAGCAGCCCGGACACCTACAATGAGCAGTTCTTC. The encoded protein is CASSPDTYNEQFF. The chain recombines TRBV7-3 with TRBJ2-1; the D gene is possibly TRBD1 (5 bases). V lost 5 bases and J 2 bases, leaving 7 bases between the germline ends. Germline CDR1 and CDR2: SGHTA and FQGTGA. The CDR3 is 13 amino acids. The whole variable domain, remainder taken from reference TRBV7-3 and TRBJ2-1, is GAGVSQTPSNKVTEKGKYVELRCDPISGHTALYWYRQSLGQGPEFLIYFQGTGAADDSGLPNDRFFAVRPEGSVSTLKIQRTERGDSAVYLCASSPDTYNEQFFGPGTRLTVL.

The V gene is TRBV28, the J gene TRBJ2-7; 10 nucleotides match TRBD1. The CDR3 contains 16 residues. Germline V gene sequence: CDR1 MDHEN, CDR2 SYDVKM. The V gene end was trimmed by 6 bases and the J gene end by 3 bases; junction bases not matched to a gene: 11. CDR3 DNA: TGTGCCAGCAGCCCTCTTGCCCGGGACAGGGGCTACGAGCAGTACTTC. Protein: CASSPLARDRGYEQYF.

The rearrangement uses TRBV7-9 and TRBJ2-4; 7 bases are a match to TRBD2. J was trimmed by 0 bases and V by 1 base; bases with no gene match: 9. The germline CDR1 and CDR2 sequences are SEHNR and FQNEAQ (reference sequence). The CDR3 runs to 18 residues. The CDR3 sequence is CASSLGTSGLLAKNIQYF. CDR3 in DNA: TGTGCCAGCAGCTTAGGGACTAGTGGCCTTCTAGCCAAAAACATTCAGTACTTC.

The chain employs TRBV11-2 and TRBJ2-1; 8 bases match TRBD2. Germline V gene sequence: CDR1 SGHAT, CDR2 FQNNGV. Unmatched junction bases numbered 8, after V lost 5 bases and J lost 2 bases. The length of the CDR3 is 16 residues. The CDR3, as DNA: TGTGCCAGCAGCGTGCGAGGGACTAGGGCCTACAATGAGCAGTTCTTC. It encodes CASSVRGTRAYNEQFF.

The rearrangement links TRBV2 to TRBJ1-2, with TRBD1 matching 8 bases. J gave up 0 bases and V 6 bases, and 9 bases lay outside the gene matches. This CDR3 comprises 16 residues. CDR1 SNHLY and CDR2 FYNNEI come from the germline V gene. The CDR3 spells CASSATGGLTNYGYTF. CDR3 in DNA: TGTGCCAGCAGCGCCACAGGGGGGCTAACTAACTATGGCTACACCTTC.